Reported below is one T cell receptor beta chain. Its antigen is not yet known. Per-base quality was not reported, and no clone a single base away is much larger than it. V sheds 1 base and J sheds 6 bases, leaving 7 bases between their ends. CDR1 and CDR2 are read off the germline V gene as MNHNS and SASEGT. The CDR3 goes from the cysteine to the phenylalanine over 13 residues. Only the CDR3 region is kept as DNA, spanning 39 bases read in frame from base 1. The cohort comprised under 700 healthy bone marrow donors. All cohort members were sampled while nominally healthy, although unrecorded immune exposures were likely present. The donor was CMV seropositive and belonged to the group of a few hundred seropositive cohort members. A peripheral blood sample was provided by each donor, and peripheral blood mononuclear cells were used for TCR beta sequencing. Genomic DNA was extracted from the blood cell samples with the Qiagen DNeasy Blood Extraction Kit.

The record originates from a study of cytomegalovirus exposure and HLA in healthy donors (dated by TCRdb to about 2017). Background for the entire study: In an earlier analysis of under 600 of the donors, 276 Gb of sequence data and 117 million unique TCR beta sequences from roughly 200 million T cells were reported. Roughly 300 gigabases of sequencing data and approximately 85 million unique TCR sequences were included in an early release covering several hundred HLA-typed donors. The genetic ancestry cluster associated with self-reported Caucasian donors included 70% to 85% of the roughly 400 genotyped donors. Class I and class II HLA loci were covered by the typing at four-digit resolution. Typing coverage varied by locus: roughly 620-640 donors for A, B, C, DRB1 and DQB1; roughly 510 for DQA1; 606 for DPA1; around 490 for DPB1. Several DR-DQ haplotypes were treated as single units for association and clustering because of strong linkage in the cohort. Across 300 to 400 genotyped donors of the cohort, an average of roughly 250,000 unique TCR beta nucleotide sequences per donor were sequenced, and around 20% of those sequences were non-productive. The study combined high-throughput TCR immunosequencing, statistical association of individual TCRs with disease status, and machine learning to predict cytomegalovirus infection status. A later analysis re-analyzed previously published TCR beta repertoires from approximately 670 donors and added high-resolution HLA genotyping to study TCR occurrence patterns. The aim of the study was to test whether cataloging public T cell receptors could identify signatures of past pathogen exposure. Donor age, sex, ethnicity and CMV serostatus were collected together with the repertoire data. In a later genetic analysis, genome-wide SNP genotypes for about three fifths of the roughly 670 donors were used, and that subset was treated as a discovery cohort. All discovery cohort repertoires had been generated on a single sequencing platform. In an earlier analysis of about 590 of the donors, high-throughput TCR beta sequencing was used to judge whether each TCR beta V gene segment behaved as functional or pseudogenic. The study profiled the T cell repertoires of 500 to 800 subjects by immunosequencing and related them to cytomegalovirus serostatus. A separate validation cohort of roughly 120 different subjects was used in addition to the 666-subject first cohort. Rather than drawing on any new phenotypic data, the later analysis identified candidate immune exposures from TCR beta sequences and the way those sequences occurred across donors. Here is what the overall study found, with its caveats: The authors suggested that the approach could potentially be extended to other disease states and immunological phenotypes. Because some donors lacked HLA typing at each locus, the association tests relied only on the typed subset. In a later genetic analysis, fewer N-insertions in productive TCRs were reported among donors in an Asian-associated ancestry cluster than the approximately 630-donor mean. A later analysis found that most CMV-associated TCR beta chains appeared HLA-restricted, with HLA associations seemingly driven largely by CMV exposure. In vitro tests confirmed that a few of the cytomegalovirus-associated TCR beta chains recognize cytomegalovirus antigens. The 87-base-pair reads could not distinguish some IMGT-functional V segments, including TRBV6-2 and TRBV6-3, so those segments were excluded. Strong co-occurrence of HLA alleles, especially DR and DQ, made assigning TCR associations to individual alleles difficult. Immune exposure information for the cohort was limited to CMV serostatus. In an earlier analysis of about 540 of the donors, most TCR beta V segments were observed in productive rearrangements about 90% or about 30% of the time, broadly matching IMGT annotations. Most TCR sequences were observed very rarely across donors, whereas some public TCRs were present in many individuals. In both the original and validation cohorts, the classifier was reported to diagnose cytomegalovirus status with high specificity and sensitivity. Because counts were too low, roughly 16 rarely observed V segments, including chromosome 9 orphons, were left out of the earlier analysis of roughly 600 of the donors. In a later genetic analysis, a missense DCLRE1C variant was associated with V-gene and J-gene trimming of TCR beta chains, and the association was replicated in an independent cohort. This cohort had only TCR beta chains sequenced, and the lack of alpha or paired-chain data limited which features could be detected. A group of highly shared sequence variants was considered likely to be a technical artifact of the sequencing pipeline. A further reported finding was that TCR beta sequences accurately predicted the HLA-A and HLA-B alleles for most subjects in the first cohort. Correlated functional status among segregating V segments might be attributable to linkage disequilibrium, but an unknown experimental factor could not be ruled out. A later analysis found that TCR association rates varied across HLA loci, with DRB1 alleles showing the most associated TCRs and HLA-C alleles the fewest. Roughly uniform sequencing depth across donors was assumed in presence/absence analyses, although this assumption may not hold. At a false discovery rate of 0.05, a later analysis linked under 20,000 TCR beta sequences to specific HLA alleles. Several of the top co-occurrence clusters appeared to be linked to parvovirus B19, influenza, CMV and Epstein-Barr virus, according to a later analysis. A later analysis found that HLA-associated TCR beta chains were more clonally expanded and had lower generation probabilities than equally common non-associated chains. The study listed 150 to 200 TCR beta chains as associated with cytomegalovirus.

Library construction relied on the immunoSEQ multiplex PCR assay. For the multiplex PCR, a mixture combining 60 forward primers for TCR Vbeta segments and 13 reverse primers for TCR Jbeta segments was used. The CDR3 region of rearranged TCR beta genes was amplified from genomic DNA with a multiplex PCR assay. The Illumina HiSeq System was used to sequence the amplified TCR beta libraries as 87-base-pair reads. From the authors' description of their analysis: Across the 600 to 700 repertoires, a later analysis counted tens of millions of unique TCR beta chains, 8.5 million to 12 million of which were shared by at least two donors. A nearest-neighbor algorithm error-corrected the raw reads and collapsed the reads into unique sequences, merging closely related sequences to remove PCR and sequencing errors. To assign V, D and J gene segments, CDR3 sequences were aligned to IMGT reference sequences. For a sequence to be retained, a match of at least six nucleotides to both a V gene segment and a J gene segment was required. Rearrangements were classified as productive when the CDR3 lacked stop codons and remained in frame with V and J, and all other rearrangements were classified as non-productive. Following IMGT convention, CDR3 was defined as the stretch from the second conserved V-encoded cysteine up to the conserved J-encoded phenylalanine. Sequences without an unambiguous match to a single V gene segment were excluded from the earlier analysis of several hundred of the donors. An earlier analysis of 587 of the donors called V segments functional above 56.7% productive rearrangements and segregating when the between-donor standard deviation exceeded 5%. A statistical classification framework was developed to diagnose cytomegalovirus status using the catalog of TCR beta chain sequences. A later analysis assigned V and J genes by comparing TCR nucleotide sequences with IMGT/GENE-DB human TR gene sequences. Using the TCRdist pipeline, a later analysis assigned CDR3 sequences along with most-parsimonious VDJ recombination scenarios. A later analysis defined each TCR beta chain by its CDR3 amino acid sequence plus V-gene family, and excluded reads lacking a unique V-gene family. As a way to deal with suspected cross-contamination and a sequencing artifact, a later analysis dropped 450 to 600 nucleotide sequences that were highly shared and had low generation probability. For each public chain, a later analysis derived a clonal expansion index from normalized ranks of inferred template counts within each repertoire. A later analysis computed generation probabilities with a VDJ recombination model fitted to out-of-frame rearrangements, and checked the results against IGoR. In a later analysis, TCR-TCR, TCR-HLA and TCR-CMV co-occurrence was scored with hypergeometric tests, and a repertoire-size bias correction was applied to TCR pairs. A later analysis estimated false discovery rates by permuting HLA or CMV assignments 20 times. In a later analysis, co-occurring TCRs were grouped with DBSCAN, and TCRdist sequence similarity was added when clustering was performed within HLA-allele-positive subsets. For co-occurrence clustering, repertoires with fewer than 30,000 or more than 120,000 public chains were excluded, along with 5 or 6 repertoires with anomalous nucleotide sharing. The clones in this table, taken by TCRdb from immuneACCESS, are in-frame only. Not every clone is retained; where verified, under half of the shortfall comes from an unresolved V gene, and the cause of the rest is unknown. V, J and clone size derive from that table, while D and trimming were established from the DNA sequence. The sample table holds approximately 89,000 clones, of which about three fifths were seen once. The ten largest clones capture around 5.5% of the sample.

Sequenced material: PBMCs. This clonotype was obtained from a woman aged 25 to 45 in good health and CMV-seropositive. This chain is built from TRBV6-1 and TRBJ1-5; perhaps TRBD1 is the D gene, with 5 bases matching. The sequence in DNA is TGTGCCAGCAGTGAAGGACAGCGTCAGCCCCAGCATTTT. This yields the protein CASSEGQRQPQHF.